This T cell receptor (beta chain) comes out of a study of T cell repertoires in cytomegalovirus infection. The study, taken as a whole, reports: There were HLA-C-restricted CMV-specific TCR beta clonotypes dominating the ex vivo response.

TCRdb ran MiXCR on the reads and lists one entry per CDR3 protein. The top ten hold 1.5% to 2% of the sample, which has 200,000 to 300,000 distinct CDR3 sequences, roughly 12% seen once. A note on this clonotype: Its specificity is unknown.

CDR1 and CDR2 from the germline V gene are SGDLS and YYNGEE. This CDR3 has 13 amino acids. V gave up 4 bases and J gave up 4 bases, with 10 bases separating them. This receptor was identified in a human donor in good health (CMV status not recorded). Some clones in this sample may be carry-over from other donors' samples. The J gene is TRBJ2-3, the V gene TRBV9; D might be TRBD2 (5 bases). The sequenced material came from PBMCs. The CDR3 sequence: CASSREIADTQYF. The CDR3 nucleotides read TGTGCCAGCAGCAGGGAGATTGCAGATACGCAGTATTTT.